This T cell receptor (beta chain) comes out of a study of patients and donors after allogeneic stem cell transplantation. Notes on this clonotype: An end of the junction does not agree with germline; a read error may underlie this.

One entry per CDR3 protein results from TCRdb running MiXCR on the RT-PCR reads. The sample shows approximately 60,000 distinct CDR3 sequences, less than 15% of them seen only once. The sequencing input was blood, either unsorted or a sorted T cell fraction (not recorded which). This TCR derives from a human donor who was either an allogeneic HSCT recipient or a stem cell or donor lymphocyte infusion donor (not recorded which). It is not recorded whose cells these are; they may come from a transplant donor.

This CDR3 reads CASSPSGAGADTQYF. The CDR3 DNA reads TGTGCTAGCAGCCCCTCGGGGGCGGGGGCAGATACGCAGTATTTT. V usage is TRBV7-7 and J usage is TRBJ2-3, with D possibly matching TRBD2 (7 bases). This CDR3 is 15 amino acids long. Germline lookup yields CDR1 SSHAT and CDR2 FNYEAQ (reference sequence).